A single sample gave rise to the 8 T cell receptor beta chains below, sequenced in a study of CD8+ T cells in alopecia areata (dated by TCRdb to the late 2010s). What the time point label conveys for this sample: baseline before oral tofacitinib. Receptor libraries were prepared by the immunoSEQ multiplex PCR assay. RNA was extracted from all samples and reverse transcribed into cDNA, which served as template for TCR sequencing. As stored in TCRdb, this immuneACCESS dataset retains in-frame rearrangements with V and J assigned. A fraction of the clones does not appear; measured against another copy, unresolved V genes explain less than half of the discrepancy, and the remainder lacks a known reason. The sample includes under 70,000 clones, with about 96% observed a single time. Clones ranked in the top ten supply roughly 25% of the sample. The sample consisted of CD8+ T cells sorted from blood, taken at week 0. These receptors all stem from a human donor with alopecia areata.

The chain joins TRBV4-1 to TRBJ2-7, with 7 bases fitting TRBD1. Looked up from germline, CDR1 is MGHRA and CDR2 is YSYEKL. The trim removed 5 bases at V and 7 bases at J, leaving 14 bases unmatched. The CDR3 runs to 15 residues. In nucleotides, the CDR3 is TGCGCCAGCAGCTTCCGGACAGGAGGCCGATGGGAGCAGTACTTC. Protein: CASSFRTGGRWEQYF.

A single count supports this clone. Here the CDR3 reads CAEAETEYNEQFF. The CDR3 nucleotides are TGTGCCGAGGCAGAGACAGAGTACAATGAGCAGTTCTTC. The chain uses TRBV7-8 and TRBJ2-1; D may be TRBD1 (5 bases). V gave up 11 bases and J gave up 4 bases, with 15 bases separating them. Germline CDR1 SGHVS, CDR2 FQNEAQ. This CDR3 has 13 residues.

This clone has more than one count but fewer than ten. The chain uses TRBV13 and TRBJ2-1; D gene unclear. The V gene lost 0 bases and the J gene lost 10 bases, with 7 bases spanning the gap. The CDR3 totals 12 residues. Germline V gene lookup returns CDR1 PRHDT and CDR2 FYEKMQ (reference sequence). DNA for the CDR3: TGTGCCAGCAGCTTAGGCGCGCTCGAGCAGTTCTTC. Its translation: CASSLGALEQFF.

The chain has TRBV7-2 and TRBJ2-1; D not resolved. The germline gives CDR1 SGHTA, CDR2 FQGNSA. V was clipped by 6 bases and J by 4 bases, with 10 bases between them. The CDR3 has 13 amino acids. Here the CDR3 DNA reads TGTGCCAGCAGTCCCGGCCCTTACAATGAGCAGTTCTTC. Its translation is CASSPGPYNEQFF.

This chain connects TRBV7-6 to TRBJ2-3; 11 bases match TRBD2. In germline, CDR1 is SGHVS, CDR2 FNYEAQ. This CDR3 has 18 residues. Losses at the gene ends were 1 base for V and 4 bases for J; bases not matched to a gene: 10. CDR3 DNA: TGTGCCAGCAGCTTAGAACTAGCGGGGGCTTCCCGGGCAGATACGCAGTATTTT. Protein: CASSLELAGASRADTQYF.

This clone has just one count. The V call is TRBV10-2, the J call TRBJ1-1; unclear D gene. Germline V gene data show CDR1 as WSHSY and CDR2 as SAAADI. This CDR3 contains 16 residues. The V gene lost 8 bases and the J gene lost 4 bases, with 23 bases spanning the gap. In nucleotides, the CDR3 is TGCGCCAGCCGACTTGAGCACAGCCCGAAGGGCACTGAAGCTTTCTTT. It encodes CASRLEHSPKGTEAFF.

The V and J genes are TRBV27 and TRBJ1-1; 7 bases fit TRBD1. Germline values: CDR1 MNHEY, CDR2 SMNVEV (reference sequence). The junction had 9 bases not matched to a gene; V was cut back by 6 bases and J by 5 bases. This CDR3 comprises 14 residues. The CDR3 protein is CASSIGGVGTEAFF. The CDR3, as DNA: TGTGCCAGCAGCATAGGGGGCGTTGGGACTGAAGCTTTCTTT.

The chain employs TRBV27 and TRBJ1-5; D not resolved. Looked up from germline, CDR1 is MNHEY and CDR2 is SMNVEV (reference sequence). The CDR3 is made up of 14 amino acids. V was trimmed by 0 bases and J by 2 bases, leaving 5 bases between them. CDR3 residues: CASSLSHGNQPQHF. The CDR3, as DNA: TGTGCCAGCAGTTTATCCCACGGCAATCAGCCCCAGCATTTT.